The 27 T cell receptor beta chains below all came from one sample that was sequenced in a study of blood T cell repertoires in COVID-19 (TCRdb year 2020). Libraries were constructed by the immunoSEQ multiplex PCR assay. This is the immuneACCESS table as TCRdb keeps it, with only in-frame sequences that have V and J called. A part of the clones is gone; compared with another copy, unresolved V genes explain less than half, and the rest is unexplained. This sample comprises fewer than 250,000 clones, less than 85% of them detected only once. Jointly, the top ten make up about 2.5% of the sample. The material sequenced was peripheral blood. All receptors derive from a woman aged 70-85 years with active or convalescent COVID-19.

This clone turned up a few times. This sequence joins TRBV18 and TRBJ2-3; maybe TRBD1 (6 bases). Germline-derived CDR1 and CDR2 are KGHSH and LQKENI. This CDR3 has 15 amino acids. Between the trimmed V and J ends, which lost 2 bases and 1 base, there was a span of 10 bases. The CDR3 sequence: CASSPGGIGTDTQYF. Here the CDR3 DNA reads TGTGCCAGCTCACCAGGGGGCATCGGCACAGATACGCAGTATTTT.

The chain joins TRBV28 to TRBJ2-7; unclear D gene. The length of the CDR3 is 12 residues. The V end was cut by 3 bases, the J end by 3 bases, with 6 bases between. Germline V gene lookup returns CDR1 MDHEN and CDR2 SYDVKM. This CDR3 is CASSFARYEQYF. The CDR3 DNA reads as TGTGCCAGCAGTTTTGCGCGCTACGAGCAGTACTTC.

V usage is TRBV3-1 (or the pseudogene TRBV3-2) and J usage is TRBJ1-1; TRBD1 might be the D (5 bases). V lost 1 base to trimming and J lost 10 bases, with 13 bases between them. This CDR3 has 13 amino acids. CDR1 is LGHDT, CDR2 YNNKEL, per germline (reference sequence). This chain's CDR3 is CASSQVKGGGAFF. DNA for the CDR3: TGTGCCAGCAGCCAAGTTAAGGGCGGGGGAGCTTTCTTT.

This clone was seen just once. CDR3 in DNA: TGTGCCAGCAGTGAAGCGCGAGGCGGGTGGTACCAAGAGACCCAGTACTTC. It translates to CASSEARGGWYQETQYF. The chain has TRBV6-1 and TRBJ2-5; tentatively, D is TRBD2 (5 bases). Trimming left V 0 bases short and J 0 bases short, with 14 bases between. The CDR3 contains 17 residues. Germline values: CDR1 MNHNS, CDR2 SASEGT.

Turning to this clone: Other DNA sequences in the sample encode the same CDR3. The chain combines TRBV9 with TRBJ2-7; the match to TRBD2 covers 7 bases. The V and J ends lost 0 bases and 0 bases, in that order; junction bases with no gene match: 3. CDR1 and CDR2 from the germline V gene are SGDLS and YYNGEE. This CDR3 is built from 15 residues. CDR3 bases: TGTGCCAGCAGCGTAGCCGGGGGGAGCTCCTACGAGCAGTACTTC. Translation: CASSVAGGSSYEQYF.

The rearrangement links TRBV5-1 to TRBJ2-2, with 11 bases aligning to TRBD2. Trimming cost V 2 bases and J 4 bases; bases outside gene matches: 4. Germline CDR1 reads SGHRS; CDR2 reads YFSETQ. CDR3 length: 16 amino acids. The CDR3 is CASSLSGTSGTGELFF. The CDR3 nucleotides are TGCGCCAGCAGCTTATCCGGGACTAGCGGCACCGGGGAGCTGTTTTTT.

The chain employs TRBV5-1 and TRBJ1-1; D unresolved. V lost 3 bases to trimming and J lost 7 bases, with 13 bases between them. Germline V gives CDR1 SGHRS, CDR2 YFSETQ. The CDR3 loop spans 13 amino acids. The CDR3 DNA is TGCGCCAGCAGCTCGGGCGGGTTCAGTGAAGCTTTCTTT. As protein: CASSSGGFSEAFF.

This rearrangement joins TRBV19 to TRBJ2-6; the D is unclear. The CDR3 is 14 residues long. Trimming removed 4 bases at V and 4 bases at J, with 8 bases between. Germline CDR1 reads LNHDA; CDR2 reads SQIVND (reference sequence). The CDR3 here is CASSTLTGANVLTF. DNA for the CDR3: TGTGCCAGTAGTACCCTAACCGGGGCCAACGTCCTGACTTTC.

The chain employs TRBV28 and TRBJ2-3, with D possibly matching TRBD1 (6 bases). Germline V gene data show CDR1 as MDHEN and CDR2 as SYDVKM. The CDR3 covers 14 residues. Trimming took 6 bases from V and 5 from J, leaving 15 bases between them. The CDR3 loop reads CASSLQGPGDTQYF. The CDR3 DNA sequence: TGTGCCAGCAGCCTACAGGGTCCTGGAGATACGCAGTATTTT.

The chain combines TRBV4-2 with TRBJ2-1, with TRBD2 matching 10 bases. Germline CDR1 is LGHNA and CDR2 is YNFKEQ. The CDR3 consists of 14 residues. V was clipped by 8 bases and J by 5 bases; unmatched bases: 6. CDR3 region: CASRSGGLHNEQFF. In DNA form, the CDR3 reads TGTGCCAGCCGTAGCGGGGGGCTTCACAATGAGCAGTTCTTC.

The chain couples TRBV6-6 to TRBJ2-7; perhaps TRBD2 as D (6 bases). V lost 6 bases and J lost 3, with 9 bases in between. The CDR3 is 12 residues long. Germline CDR1 MNHNY, CDR2 SVGAGI (reference sequence). Here the CDR3 reads CASSPGGYEQYF. As DNA, the CDR3 is TGTGCCAGCAGCCCCGGGGGCTACGAGCAGTACTTC.

This clone was seen a handful of times. The chain uses TRBV5-1 and TRBJ2-7, with 10 bases that match TRBD2. There are 16 residues in the CDR3. The J segment lost 1 base and the V segment lost 3 bases, leaving 7 bases of the junction unmatched. Germline assignment: CDR1 SGHRS and CDR2 YFSETQ. DNA of the CDR3: TGCGCCAGCAGCTGGGGGTCAGCGGGAGGGTCCTACGAGCAGTACTTC. It codes for CASSWGSAGGSYEQYF.

The chain has TRBV5-1 and TRBJ1-1; TRBD1 agrees at 7 bases. J gave up 1 base and V 4 bases, and 4 bases lay outside the gene matches. This CDR3 contains 14 residues. The germline CDR1 and CDR2 sequences are SGHRS and YFSETQ. CDR3 region: CASSGGQPNTEAFF. The CDR3 DNA is TGCGCCAGCAGCGGGGGACAGCCGAACACTGAAGCTTTCTTT.

The genes are TRBV5-5 and TRBJ2-7; TRBD1 is a possible D gene (6 bases). The CDR3 totals 15 residues. V was clipped by 1 base and J by 2 bases, with 13 bases between them. CDR1 is SGHKS and CDR2 is YYEKEE in the germline V gene (reference sequence). This CDR3 reads CASSLSGTSPYEQYF. DNA for the CDR3: TGTGCCAGCAGCTTGTCAGGGACATCTCCCTACGAGCAGTACTTC.

This chain uses TRBV3-1 (or the pseudogene TRBV3-2) with TRBJ1-4; D may be TRBD1 (6 bases). Trimming pared 1 base from V and 7 bases from J, leaving 13 bases between. The CDR3 is 15 amino acids. Germline CDR1 and CDR2: LGHDT and YNNKEL (reference sequence). CDR3 protein: CASSQGRGAREKLFF. CDR3 nucleotides: TGTGCCAGCAGCCAAGGTCGGGGGGCACGTGAAAAACTGTTTTTT.

The chain uses TRBV12-3 or TRBV12-4 and TRBJ2-7, with D perhaps matching TRBD1 (5 bases). The V end lost 7 bases, the J end lost 0 bases, and 10 bases lay between the germline ends. The CDR3 covers 13 residues. The CDR3 DNA reads TGTGCCAGCACCAGGGTCGACTCCTACGAGCAGTACTTC. Its protein is CASTRVDSYEQYF.

This sequence joins TRBV11-2 and TRBJ2-7; the D gene is possibly TRBD1 (6 bases). This CDR3 has 13 amino acids. CDR1 is SGHAT, CDR2 FQNNGV, per germline. The V and J ends lost 5 bases and 4 bases respectively, with 12 bases between them. CDR3: CASSPGAGYEQYF. The CDR3 DNA reads as TGTGCCAGCAGCCCAGGGGCAGGATACGAGCAGTACTTC.

This clone was observed a single time. In DNA form, the CDR3 reads TGTGCCAGCAGGAGGAACGGGGTGGATGAGCAGTTCTTC. Translation: CASRRNGVDEQFF. The V call is TRBV12-3 or TRBV12-4, the J call TRBJ2-1; the D gene is possibly TRBD2 (5 bases). The CDR3 is 13 amino acids. V was pared by 6 bases and J by 8 bases, with 14 bases between.

V and J are TRBV3-1 (or the pseudogene TRBV3-2) and TRBJ2-1; TRBD1 agrees at 8 bases. V was clipped by 5 bases and J by 1 base; unmatched bases: 4. Germline CDR1 LGHDT, CDR2 YNNKEL (reference sequence). This CDR3 is 15 amino acids long. This chain's CDR3 is CASSWGQVSYNEQFF. CDR3 DNA sequence: TGTGCCAGCAGCTGGGGACAGGTGTCCTACAATGAGCAGTTCTTC.

This sequence joins TRBV2 and TRBJ1-1; D call uncertain. CDR1 and CDR2 (germline): SNHLY, FYNNEI. The CDR3 spans 16 residues. V was cut by 5 bases and J by 4 bases, with 20 bases left in between. This CDR3 is CASSPPSSRGSTEAFF. Written as DNA, the CDR3 is TGTGCCAGCAGTCCCCCATCGAGCCGGGGTTCCACTGAAGCTTTCTTT.

The gene calls are TRBV3-1 (or the pseudogene TRBV3-2) and TRBJ2-2; D is unclear. Germline CDR1 LGHDT, CDR2 YNNKEL (reference sequence). Between the trimmed V and J ends, which lost 3 bases and 4 bases, there was a span of 6 bases. The CDR3 consists of 13 residues. The CDR3 spells CASSQASTGELFF. CDR3 DNA sequence: TGTGCCAGCAGCCAGGCTAGCACCGGGGAGCTGTTTTTT.

The chain carries TRBV5-6 and TRBJ2-5, with a possible D match to TRBD2 (7 bases). V was cut by 3 bases and J by 5 bases, with 20 bases left in between. Germline loops: CDR1 SGHDT, CDR2 YYEEEE. The CDR3 sequence is 16 residues long. In DNA form, the CDR3 reads TGTGCCAGCAGCTCGACCGTAGGGGGGGGCTTGGAGACCCAGTACTTC. Translating gives CASSSTVGGGLETQYF.

The J gene is TRBJ2-7, the V gene TRBV9; 7 bases agree with TRBD1. Trimming cost V 4 bases and J 7 bases; bases outside gene matches: 14. From germline, CDR1 is SGDLS and CDR2 YYNGEE. This CDR3 region has 15 residues. CDR3 nucleotide sequence: TGTGCCAGCAGCCCCTCGACAGGGTGGGAGTGGGAGCAGTACTTC. It translates to CASSPSTGWEWEQYF.

This chain links TRBV14 with TRBJ1-5; the D gene is possibly TRBD1 (5 bases). Trimming removed 4 bases at V and 9 bases at J, with 10 bases between. The CDR3 contains 12 residues. In germline, CDR1 is SGHDN, CDR2 FVKESK. DNA of the CDR3: TGTGCCAGCAGCCTTGGGGGGGGGCCCCAGCATTTT. Translating gives CASSLGGGPQHF. Variable domain in full (rest from reference TRBV14 and TRBJ1-5): EAGVTQFPSHSVIEKGQTVTLRCDPISGHDNLYWYRRVMGKEIKFLLHFVKESKQDESGMPNNRFLAERTGGTYSTLKVQPAELEDSGVYFCASSLGGGPQHFGDGTRLSIL.

The chain employs TRBV6-5 and TRBJ2-7; 9 bases map to TRBD1. The V and J ends lost 7 bases and 5 bases, in that order; junction bases with no gene match: 12. This CDR3 is 15 amino acids long. Germline V CDR1 and CDR2: MNHEY, SVGAGI. The CDR3 sequence is CASIPPGQGLHEQYF. The CDR3 bases are TGTGCCAGCATTCCTCCGGGACAGGGTCTCCACGAGCAGTACTTC.

This chain joins TRBV11-2 and TRBJ2-3, with TRBD1 as a possible D gene (6 bases). Germline loops: CDR1 SGHAT, CDR2 FQNNGV. The CDR3 is 14 amino acids. V dropped 2 bases and J dropped 4 bases, with 10 bases sitting between them. The CDR3 DNA is TGTGCCAGCAGCTTACAGGGGTTGGCAGATACGCAGTATTTT. Protein product: CASSLQGLADTQYF.

The chain is built from TRBV5-5 and TRBJ1-1, with a tentative D call TRBD1 (5 bases). The CDR3 spans 15 residues. Germline assignment: CDR1 SGHKS and CDR2 YYEKEE (reference sequence). Trimming removed 0 bases from V and 4 bases from J, with 13 bases in between. The CDR3: CASSLEYPGGTEAFF. The CDR3 region has the DNA TGTGCCAGCAGCTTGGAGTATCCCGGGGGCACTGAAGCTTTCTTT.